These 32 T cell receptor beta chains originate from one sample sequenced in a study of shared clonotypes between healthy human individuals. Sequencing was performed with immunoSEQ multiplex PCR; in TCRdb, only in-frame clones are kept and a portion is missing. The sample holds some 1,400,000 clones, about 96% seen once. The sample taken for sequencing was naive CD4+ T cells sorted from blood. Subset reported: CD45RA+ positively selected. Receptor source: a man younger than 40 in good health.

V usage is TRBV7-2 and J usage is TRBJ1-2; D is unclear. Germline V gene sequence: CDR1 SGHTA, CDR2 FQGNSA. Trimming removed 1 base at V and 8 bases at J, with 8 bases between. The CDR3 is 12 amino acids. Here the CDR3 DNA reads TGTGCCAGCAGCTTAGTATATGGAGGCTACACCTTC. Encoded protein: CASSLVYGGYTF.

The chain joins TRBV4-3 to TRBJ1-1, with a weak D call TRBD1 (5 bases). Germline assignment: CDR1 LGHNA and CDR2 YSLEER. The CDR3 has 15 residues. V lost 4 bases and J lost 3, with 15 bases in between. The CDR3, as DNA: TGCGCCAGCAGCCTATCGACGGGGCCGGACACTGAAGCTTTCTTT. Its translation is CASSLSTGPDTEAFF.

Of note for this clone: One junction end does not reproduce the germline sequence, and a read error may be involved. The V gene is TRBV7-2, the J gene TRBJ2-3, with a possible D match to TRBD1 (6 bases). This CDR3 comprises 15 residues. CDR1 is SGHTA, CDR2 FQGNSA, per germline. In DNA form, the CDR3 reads TGTGCCAGCAGCTCAAGGGGACACCGCCCGCCCCCGGCACATTTT. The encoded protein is CASSSRGHRPPPAHF.

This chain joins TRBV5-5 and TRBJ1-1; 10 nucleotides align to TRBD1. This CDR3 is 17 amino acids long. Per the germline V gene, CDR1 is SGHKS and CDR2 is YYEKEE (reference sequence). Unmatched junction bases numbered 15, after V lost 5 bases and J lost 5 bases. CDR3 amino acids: CASRFRQGASLITEAFF. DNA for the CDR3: TGTGCCAGCAGATTTCGACAGGGGGCGTCTTTGATTACTGAAGCTTTCTTT.

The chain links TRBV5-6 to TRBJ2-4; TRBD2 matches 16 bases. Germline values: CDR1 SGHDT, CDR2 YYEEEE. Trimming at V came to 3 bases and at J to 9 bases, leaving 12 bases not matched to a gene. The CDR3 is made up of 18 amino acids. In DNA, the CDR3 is TGTGCCAGCAGCTCGGGACTAGCGGGAGGGCCGGTGGAGGTCATTCAGTACTTC. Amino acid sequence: CASSSGLAGGPVEVIQYF.

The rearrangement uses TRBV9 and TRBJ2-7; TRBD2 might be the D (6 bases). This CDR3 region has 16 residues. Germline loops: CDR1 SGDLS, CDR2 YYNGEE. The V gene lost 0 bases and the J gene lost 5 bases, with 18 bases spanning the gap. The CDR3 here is CASSVAPRTTDDEQYF. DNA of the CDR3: TGTGCCAGCAGCGTAGCCCCCCGGACTACAGACGACGAGCAGTACTTC.

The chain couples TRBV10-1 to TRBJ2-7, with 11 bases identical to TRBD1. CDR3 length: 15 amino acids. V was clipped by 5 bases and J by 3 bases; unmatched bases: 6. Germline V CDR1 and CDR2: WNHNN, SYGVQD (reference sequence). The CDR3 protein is CASSRGTGGFYEQYF. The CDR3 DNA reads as TGCGCCAGCAGTAGGGGGACAGGGGGGTTCTACGAGCAGTACTTC.

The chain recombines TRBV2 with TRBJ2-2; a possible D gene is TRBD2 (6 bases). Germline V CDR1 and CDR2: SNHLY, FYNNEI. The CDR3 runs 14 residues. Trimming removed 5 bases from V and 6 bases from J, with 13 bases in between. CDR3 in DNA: TGTGCCAGCAGTCCACGGGGGTCAGCCGGGGAGCTGTTTTTT. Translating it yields CASSPRGSAGELFF.

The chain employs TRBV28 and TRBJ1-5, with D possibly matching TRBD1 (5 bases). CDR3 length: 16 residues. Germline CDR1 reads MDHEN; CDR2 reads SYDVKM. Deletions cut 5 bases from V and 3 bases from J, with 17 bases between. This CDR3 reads CASSPRGPPYNQPQHF. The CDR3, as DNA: TGTGCCAGCAGTCCGAGGGGACCGCCCTACAATCAGCCCCAGCATTTT.

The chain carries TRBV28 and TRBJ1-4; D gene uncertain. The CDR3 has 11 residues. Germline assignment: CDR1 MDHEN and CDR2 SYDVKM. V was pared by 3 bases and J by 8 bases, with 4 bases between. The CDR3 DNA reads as TGTGCCAGCAGTTTGAAGGAAAAACTGTTTTTT. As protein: CASSLKEKLFF.

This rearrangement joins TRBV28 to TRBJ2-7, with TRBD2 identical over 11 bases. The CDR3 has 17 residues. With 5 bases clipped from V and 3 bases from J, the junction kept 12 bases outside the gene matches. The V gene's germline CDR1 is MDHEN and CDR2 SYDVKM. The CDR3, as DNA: TGTGCCAGCAGTCCAACTAGCGGGAGTCCCCACTACTACGAGCAGTACTTC. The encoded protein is CASSPTSGSPHYYEQYF.

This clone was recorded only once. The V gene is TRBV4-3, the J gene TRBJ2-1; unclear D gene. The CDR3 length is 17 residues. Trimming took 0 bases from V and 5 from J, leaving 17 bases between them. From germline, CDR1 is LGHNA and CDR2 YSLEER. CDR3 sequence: CASSQDPWRASNNEQFF. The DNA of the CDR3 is TGCGCCAGCAGCCAAGATCCATGGCGAGCATCAAACAATGAGCAGTTCTTC.

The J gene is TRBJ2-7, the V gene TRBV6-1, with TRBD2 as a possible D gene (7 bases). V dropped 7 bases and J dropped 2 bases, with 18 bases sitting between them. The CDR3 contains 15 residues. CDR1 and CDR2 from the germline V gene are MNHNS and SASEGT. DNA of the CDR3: TGTGCCAGCAATCCTTTGGGGGGGCCGCCCTACGAGCAGTACTTC. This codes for CASNPLGGPPYEQYF.

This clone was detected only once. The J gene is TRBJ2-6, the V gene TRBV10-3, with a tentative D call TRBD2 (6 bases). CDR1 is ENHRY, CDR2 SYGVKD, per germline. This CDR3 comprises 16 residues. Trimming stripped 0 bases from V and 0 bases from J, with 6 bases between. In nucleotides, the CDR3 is TGTGCCATCAGTGAGTCGGGACTCTCTGGGGCCAACGTCCTGACTTTC. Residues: CAISESGLSGANVLTF.

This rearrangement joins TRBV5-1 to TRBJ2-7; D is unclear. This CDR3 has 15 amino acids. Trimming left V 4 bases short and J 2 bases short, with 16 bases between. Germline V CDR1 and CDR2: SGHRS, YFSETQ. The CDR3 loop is CASSLGGAQTYEQYF. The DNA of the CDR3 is TGCGCCAGCAGCCTAGGCGGCGCCCAGACCTACGAGCAGTACTTC.

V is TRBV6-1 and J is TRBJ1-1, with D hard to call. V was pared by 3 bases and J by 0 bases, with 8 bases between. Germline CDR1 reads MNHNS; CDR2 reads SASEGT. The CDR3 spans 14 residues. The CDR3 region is CASSEGGLNTEAFF. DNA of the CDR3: TGTGCCAGCAGTGAGGGAGGTTTGAACACTGAAGCTTTCTTT.

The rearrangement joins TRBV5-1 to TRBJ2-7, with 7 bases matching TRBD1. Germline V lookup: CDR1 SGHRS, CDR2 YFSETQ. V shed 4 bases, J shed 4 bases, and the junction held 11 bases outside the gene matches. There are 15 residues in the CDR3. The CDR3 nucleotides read TGCGCCAGCAGCCGCGGACAGGCGGAATTGTACGAGCAGTACTTC. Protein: CASSRGQAELYEQYF. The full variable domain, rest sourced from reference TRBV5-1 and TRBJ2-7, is KAGVTQTPRYLIKTRGQQVTLSCSPISGHRSVSWYQQTPGQGLQFLFEYFSETQRNKGNFPGRFSGRQFSNSRSEMNVSTLELGDSALYLCASSRGQAELYEQYFGPGTRLTVT.

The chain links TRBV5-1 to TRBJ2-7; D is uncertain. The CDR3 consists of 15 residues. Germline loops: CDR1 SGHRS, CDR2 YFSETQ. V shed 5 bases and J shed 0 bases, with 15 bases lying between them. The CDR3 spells CASRWRSTSSYEQYF. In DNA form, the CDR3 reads TGCGCCAGCAGGTGGCGTTCTACCAGCTCCTACGAGCAGTACTTC.

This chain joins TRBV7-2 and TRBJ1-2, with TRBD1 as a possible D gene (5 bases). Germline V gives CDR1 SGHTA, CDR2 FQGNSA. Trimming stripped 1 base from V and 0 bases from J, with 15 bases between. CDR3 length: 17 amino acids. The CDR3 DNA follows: TGTGCCAGCAGCTTAGTTTCCCGGGGGTTCCCTAACTATGGCTACACCTTC. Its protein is CASSLVSRGFPNYGYTF.

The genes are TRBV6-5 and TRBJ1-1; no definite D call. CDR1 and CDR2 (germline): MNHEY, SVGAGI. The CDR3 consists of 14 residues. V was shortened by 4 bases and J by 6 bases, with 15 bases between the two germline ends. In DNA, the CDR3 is TGTGCCAGCAGTTTACAACCTCTCGGGGCTGAAGCTTTCTTT. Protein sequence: CASSLQPLGAEAFF.

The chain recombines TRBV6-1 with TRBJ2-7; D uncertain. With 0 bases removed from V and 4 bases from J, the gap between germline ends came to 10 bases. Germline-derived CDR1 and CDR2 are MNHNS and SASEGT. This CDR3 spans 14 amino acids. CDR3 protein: CASSEAANVYEQYF. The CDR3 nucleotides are TGTGCCAGCAGTGAAGCAGCTAACGTTTACGAGCAGTACTTC.

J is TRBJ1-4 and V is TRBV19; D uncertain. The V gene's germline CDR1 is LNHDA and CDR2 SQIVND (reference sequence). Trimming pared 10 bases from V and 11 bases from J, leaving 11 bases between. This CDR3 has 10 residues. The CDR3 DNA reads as TGTGCCACCCGCGGCGGGAAACTGTTTTTT. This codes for CATRGGKLFF.

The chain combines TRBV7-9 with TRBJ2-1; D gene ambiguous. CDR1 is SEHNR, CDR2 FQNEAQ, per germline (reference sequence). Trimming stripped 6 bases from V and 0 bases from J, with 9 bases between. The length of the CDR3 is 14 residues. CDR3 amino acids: CASSIVGSYNEQFF. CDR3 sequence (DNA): TGTGCCAGCAGTATCGTGGGCTCCTACAATGAGCAGTTCTTC.

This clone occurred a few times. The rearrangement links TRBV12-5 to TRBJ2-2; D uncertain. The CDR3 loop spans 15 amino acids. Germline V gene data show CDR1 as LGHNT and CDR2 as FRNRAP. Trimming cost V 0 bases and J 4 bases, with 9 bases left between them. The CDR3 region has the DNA TGTGCTAGTGGTTTGGTAGTCTCGGGCACCGGGGAGCTGTTTTTT. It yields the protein CASGLVVSGTGELFF.

The CDR3 bases are TGTGCCAGCAGTGACCAGAAGACCTCCCGGCCCGGGGAGCTGTTTTTT. Residues: CASSDQKTSRPGELFF. The rearrangement joins TRBV25-1 to TRBJ2-2; no reliable D call. Germline CDR1 reads MGHDK; CDR2 reads SYGVNS. This CDR3 has 16 amino acids. V lost 3 bases, J lost 6 bases, and 17 bases lay in between.

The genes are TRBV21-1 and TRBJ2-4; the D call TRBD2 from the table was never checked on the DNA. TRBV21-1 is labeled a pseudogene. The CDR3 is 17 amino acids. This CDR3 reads CASSKNKHHKAKNIQYF. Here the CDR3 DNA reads TGTGCCAGCAGCAAAAATAAGCACCATAAAGCCAAAAACATTCAGTACTTC.

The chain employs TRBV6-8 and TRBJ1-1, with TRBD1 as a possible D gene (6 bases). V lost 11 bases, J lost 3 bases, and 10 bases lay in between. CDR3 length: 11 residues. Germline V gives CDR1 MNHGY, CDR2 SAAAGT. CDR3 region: CAGGADTEAFF. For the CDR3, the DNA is TGTGCCGGGGGCGCGGACACTGAAGCTTTCTTT.

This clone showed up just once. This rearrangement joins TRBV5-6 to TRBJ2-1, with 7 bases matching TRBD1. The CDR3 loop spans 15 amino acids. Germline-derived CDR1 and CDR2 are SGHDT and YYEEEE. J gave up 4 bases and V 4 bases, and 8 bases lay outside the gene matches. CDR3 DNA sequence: TGTGCCAGCAGCCCCGGACAGGTCTCGTACAATGAGCAGTTCTTC. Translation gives CASSPGQVSYNEQFF.

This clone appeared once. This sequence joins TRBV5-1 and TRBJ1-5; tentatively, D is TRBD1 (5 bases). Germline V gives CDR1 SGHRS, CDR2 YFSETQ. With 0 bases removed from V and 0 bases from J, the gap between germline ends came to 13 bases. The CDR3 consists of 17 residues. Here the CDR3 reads CASSLVGGRDSNQPQHF. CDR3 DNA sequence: TGCGCCAGCAGCTTGGTGGGGGGAAGGGATAGCAATCAGCCCCAGCATTTT.

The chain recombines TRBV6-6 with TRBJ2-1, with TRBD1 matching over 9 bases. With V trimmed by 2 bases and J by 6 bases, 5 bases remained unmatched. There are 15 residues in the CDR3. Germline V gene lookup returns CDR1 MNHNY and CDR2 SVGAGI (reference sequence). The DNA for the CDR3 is TGTGCCAGCAGTTACCGACAGGGGGTAAGCAATGAGCAGTTCTTC. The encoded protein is CASSYRQGVSNEQFF.

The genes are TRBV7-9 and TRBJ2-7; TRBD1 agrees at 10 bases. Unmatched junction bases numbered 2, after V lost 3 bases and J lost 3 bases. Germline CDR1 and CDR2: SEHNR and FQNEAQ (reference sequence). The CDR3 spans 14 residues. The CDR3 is CASSLTGGLYEQYF. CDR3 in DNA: TGTGCCAGCAGCTTGACAGGGGGCCTCTACGAGCAGTACTTC.

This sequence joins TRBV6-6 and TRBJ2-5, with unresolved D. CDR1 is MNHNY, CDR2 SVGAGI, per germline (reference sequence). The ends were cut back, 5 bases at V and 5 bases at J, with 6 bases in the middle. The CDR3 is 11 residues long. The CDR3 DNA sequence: TGTGCCAGCAGTGGCTCGGAGACCCAGTACTTC. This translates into CASSGSETQYF.